One and the same sample provided the 28 T cell receptor beta chains below, sequenced in a study of blood T cell repertoires in COVID-19. Sequencing used immunoSEQ multiplex PCR; TCRdb keeps in-frame clones, though not all of them. Of some 320,000 clones in the sample, approximately 87% were seen once. Input material: peripheral blood. These TCRs come from a woman between 45 and 65 years old who had recovered from COVID-19.

With regard to this clone: Sequence at one end of the junction differs from germline and may be a read error. The chain recombines TRBV13 with TRBJ2-7, with TRBD2 as a possible D gene (6 bases). The CDR3 length is 14 residues. CDR1 is PRHDT, CDR2 FYEKMQ, per germline (reference sequence). The CDR3 loop reads CASSLGRRAYEQYF. DNA of the CDR3: TGTGCCAGCAGCCTAGGACGGAGGGCCTACGAGCAGTACTTC.

V is TRBV28 and J is TRBJ1-1; no clear D. Trimming left V 2 bases short and J 10 bases short, with 8 bases between. Germline-derived CDR1 and CDR2 are MDHEN and SYDVKM. The CDR3 is made up of 11 amino acids. In DNA form, the CDR3 reads TGTGCCAGCAGTTTAGGGCAGAGAGCTTTCTTT. Encoded protein: CASSLGQRAFF.

The chain carries TRBV30 and TRBJ1-3, with D perhaps TRBD1 (5 bases). CDR1 is GTSNPN and CDR2 is SVGIG in the germline V gene (reference sequence). The V end was cut by 4 bases, the J end by 0 bases, with 19 bases between. The CDR3 runs 17 residues. CDR3 residues: CAWTIQGQRFSGNTIYF. As DNA, the CDR3 is TGTGCCTGGACAATTCAGGGCCAAAGGTTCTCTGGAAACACCATATATTTT.

V and J are TRBV6-2 or TRBV6-3 and TRBJ1-6; D is undetermined. Germline V CDR1 and CDR2: MNHEY, SVGEGT. V was cut by 0 bases and J by 0 bases, with 6 bases left in between. The CDR3 extends over 16 amino acids. CDR3 residues: CASSYSGSSYNSPLHF. Written as DNA, the CDR3 is TGTGCCAGCAGTTACTCGGGCAGCTCCTATAATTCACCCCTCCACTTT.

V usage is TRBV28 and J usage is TRBJ1-1; D is unresolved. Trimming pared 1 base from V and 3 bases from J, leaving 9 bases between. Germline lookup yields CDR1 MDHEN and CDR2 SYDVKM. The CDR3 is made up of 14 amino acids. DNA of the CDR3: TGTGCCAGCAGTTTATCGGGTGAACACACTGAAGCTTTCTTT. Amino acid sequence: CASSLSGEHTEAFF.

The chain links TRBV4-3 to TRBJ1-1; D gene unclear. The ends were cut back, 3 bases at V and 11 bases at J, with 22 bases in the middle. Germline CDR1 and CDR2: LGHNA and YSLEER. This CDR3 is built from 15 residues. The CDR3 DNA reads as TGCGCCAGCAGCCACACCCCTGACTCCAAATCTTGGGCTTTCTTT. Translated: CASSHTPDSKSWAFF.

The chain couples TRBV30 to TRBJ2-7; 7 bases agree with TRBD1. This CDR3 contains 15 residues. Losses at the gene ends were 3 bases for V and 5 bases for J; bases not matched to a gene: 13. Germline V gives CDR1 GTSNPN, CDR2 SVGIG (reference sequence). The CDR3 is CAWRDIAGGNNEQYF. The DNA of the CDR3 is TGTGCCTGGAGGGATATAGCAGGGGGTAACAACGAGCAGTACTTC.

The chain recombines TRBV5-4 with TRBJ2-7; D unclear. The CDR3 spans 12 residues. V lost 4 bases to trimming and J lost 0 bases, with 5 bases between them. CDR1 and CDR2 (germline): SGHNT, YYREEE (reference sequence). This CDR3 reads CASSRDSYEQYF. The CDR3 DNA is TGTGCCAGCAGCCGCGACTCCTACGAGCAGTACTTC.

The chain couples TRBV11-2 to TRBJ2-2; 11 nucleotides match TRBD2. V shed 1 base and J 7 bases; nucleotides not matched to a gene: 5. The germline V gene has CDR1 SGHAT and CDR2 FQNNGV. The CDR3 consists of 16 residues. The CDR3, as DNA: TGTGCCAGCAGCTTAGGACTAGCGGGATTTGGCGGGGAGCTGTTTTTT. It specifies CASSLGLAGFGGELFF.

V usage is TRBV3-1 (or the pseudogene TRBV3-2) and J usage is TRBJ2-7, with 8 bases matching TRBD1. V lost 0 bases to trimming and J lost 2 bases; unmatched junction nucleotides: 15. The CDR3 contains 19 residues. CDR1 is LGHDT and CDR2 is YNNKEL in the germline V gene (reference sequence). The CDR3 spells CASSQEGWGGQGSPYEQYF. The CDR3 DNA reads TGTGCCAGCAGCCAAGAGGGGTGGGGCGGACAGGGCAGTCCCTACGAGCAGTACTTC.

The genes are TRBV9 and TRBJ2-1; TRBD2 aligns across 11 bases. This CDR3 has 15 amino acids. The V gene's germline CDR1 is SGDLS and CDR2 YYNGEE. The ends lost 3 bases at V and 4 bases at J; junction bases unmatched: 3. DNA of the CDR3: TGTGCCAGCAGCGAGGGACTAGCGGATTACAATGAGCAGTTCTTC. Amino acid sequence: CASSEGLADYNEQFF.

This chain links TRBV3-1 (or the pseudogene TRBV3-2) with TRBJ2-7; tentatively, D is TRBD2 (5 bases). The CDR3 is 14 amino acids. The V gene lost 4 bases and the J gene lost 2 bases, with 12 bases spanning the gap. Germline CDR1 LGHDT, CDR2 YNNKEL (reference sequence). As DNA, the CDR3 is TGTGCCAGCAGCCCAAGGACGGGGACCTACGAGCAGTACTTC. It codes for CASSPRTGTYEQYF.

The CDR3: CASSFGQGAHGELFF. In nucleotides, the CDR3 is TGTGCCAGCAGCTTCGGGCAGGGGGCGCACGGGGAGCTGTTTTTT. The chain joins TRBV7-6 to TRBJ2-2; TRBD1 aligns across 8 bases. The CDR3 totals 15 residues. The V gene end was trimmed by 3 bases and the J gene end by 7 bases; junction bases not matched to a gene: 7. Germline V CDR1 and CDR2: SGHVS, FNYEAQ.

This clone was counted once. The chain joins TRBV7-2 to TRBJ1-2; 7 bases line up with TRBD1. The CDR3 length is 16 residues. Unmatched junction bases numbered 17, after V lost 5 bases and J lost 8 bases. Germline V gene data show CDR1 as SGHTA and CDR2 as FQGNSA. In nucleotides, the CDR3 is TGTGCCAGCAGCCCTAGACAGGGTGAAGTCTATGTGGGCTACACCTTC. It translates to CASSPRQGEVYVGYTF.

This rearrangement joins TRBV4-2 to TRBJ1-2; 10 bases match TRBD1. Trimming removed 0 bases from V and 7 bases from J; junction bases left unmatched: 20. CDR3 length: 20 residues. The germline V gene has CDR1 LGHNA and CDR2 YNFKEQ. CDR3: CASSQDRRGQGPIFSGGYTF. The CDR3 nucleotides read TGTGCCAGCAGCCAAGACCGGAGGGGACAGGGGCCAATCTTCTCGGGTGGCTACACCTTC.

This rearrangement joins TRBV19 to TRBJ2-5; TRBD1 agrees at 8 bases. The J segment lost 1 base and the V segment lost 5 bases, leaving 3 bases of the junction unmatched. Looked up from germline, CDR1 is LNHDA and CDR2 is SQIVND (reference sequence). This CDR3 has 14 residues. CDR3 in DNA: TGTGCCAGTAGTGCGACAGGGGCCCAAGAGACCCAGTACTTC. Its translation: CASSATGAQETQYF.

The chain joins TRBV6-5 to TRBJ1-1; D may be TRBD1 (6 bases). V was clipped by 6 bases and J by 10 bases, with 18 bases between them. Looked up from germline, CDR1 is MNHEY and CDR2 is SVGAGI. The CDR3 extends over 13 amino acids. DNA of the CDR3: TGTGCCAGCAGCCCGGGACATCGCGGTGGAGCTTTCTTT. Its translation is CASSPGHRGGAFF.

This chain connects TRBV18 to TRBJ1-6; 7 nucleotides agree with TRBD1. The germline V gene has CDR1 KGHSH and CDR2 LQKENI. Losses at the gene ends were 2 bases for V and 10 bases for J; bases not matched to a gene: 5. CDR3 length: 14 amino acids. Here the CDR3 DNA reads TGTGCCAGCTCACCAGAGGGGGCTAGCTCACCCCTCCACTTT. Amino acid sequence: CASSPEGASSPLHF.

This chain connects TRBV11-3 to TRBJ2-2; a weak D match, TRBD2 (6 bases). Germline V CDR1 and CDR2: SGHNT, YENEEA. V dropped 5 bases and J dropped 0 bases, with 10 bases sitting between them. This CDR3 has 15 residues. The chain's CDR3 is CASSRRTTNTGELFF. The CDR3, as DNA: TGTGCCAGCAGCCGCCGGACTACGAACACCGGGGAGCTGTTTTTT.

The chain recombines TRBV3-1 (or the pseudogene TRBV3-2) with TRBJ2-7, with 12 nucleotides matching TRBD2. Losses at the gene ends were 2 bases for V and 4 bases for J; bases not matched to a gene: 12. From germline, CDR1 is LGHDT and CDR2 YNNKEL (reference sequence). This CDR3 is built from 18 residues. As DNA, the CDR3 is TGTGCCAGCAGCCAAACTAGCGGGAGGCCACCAGATGAATACGAGCAGTACTTC. Its translation is CASSQTSGRPPDEYEQYF.

This chain links TRBV7-2 with TRBJ1-4, with 7 bases matching TRBD1. Trimming took 1 base from V and 3 from J; bases not matched to a gene: 5. CDR3 length equals 16 residues. The germline CDR1 and CDR2 sequences are SGHTA and FQGNSA. CDR3 loop: CASSLETGAANEKLFF. In DNA, the CDR3 is TGTGCCAGCAGCTTAGAAACAGGGGCGGCTAATGAAAAACTGTTTTTT.

The chain combines TRBV9 with TRBJ2-3; the D gene is possibly TRBD1 (5 bases). The CDR3 totals 15 residues. Trimming took off 4 bases at V and 0 bases at J, with 12 bases between the two ends. Germline CDR1 and CDR2: SGDLS and YYNGEE. CDR3 protein: CASSPQGHSTDTQYF. Here the CDR3 DNA reads TGTGCCAGCAGCCCCCAGGGTCATAGCACAGATACGCAGTATTTT.

V is TRBV28 and J is TRBJ1-2; 9 bases align to TRBD1. This CDR3 contains 14 residues. Germline CDR1 MDHEN, CDR2 SYDVKM. J gave up 6 bases and V 6 bases, and 8 bases lay outside the gene matches. The CDR3 loop reads CASSRDRVSDGYTF. The CDR3, as DNA: TGTGCCAGCAGCAGGGACAGGGTATCGGATGGCTACACCTTC.

CDR3 in DNA: TGTGCCAGCAGTTCAGGACTGAGCAATCAGCCCCAGCATTTT. This encodes CASSSGLSNQPQHF. The chain uses TRBV28 and TRBJ1-5; D gene uncertain. Between the trimmed V and J ends, which lost 4 bases and 1 base, there was a span of 8 bases. CDR3 length equals 14 residues. Germline lookup yields CDR1 MDHEN and CDR2 SYDVKM.

CDR3 DNA sequence: TGTGCCAGCAACACAGGGATCGGTTCACCCCTCCACTTT. Translated, it gives CASNTGIGSPLHF. This sequence joins TRBV5-6 and TRBJ1-6, with D tentatively TRBD1 (6 bases). CDR3 length equals 13 residues. The germline V and J ends were trimmed by 6 bases and 9 bases, with 13 bases remaining between them. Germline CDR1 and CDR2: SGHDT and YYEEEE.

The V and J genes are TRBV6-5 and TRBJ1-6; TRBD1 matches 7 bases. The V gene end was trimmed by 2 bases and the J gene end by 9 bases; junction bases not matched to a gene: 7. Germline V CDR1 and CDR2: MNHEY, SVGAGI. The CDR3 consists of 15 residues. CDR3 sequence reads: CASSYTTGVGSPLHF. CDR3 bases: TGTGCCAGCAGTTACACCACAGGGGTGGGTTCACCCCTCCACTTT.

The V and J genes are TRBV5-4 and TRBJ2-2, with D maybe TRBD2 (6 bases). Trimming removed 5 bases at V and 6 bases at J, with 17 bases between. CDR3 size: 15 residues. Germline loops: CDR1 SGHNT, CDR2 YYREEE (reference sequence). CDR3 sequence (DNA): TGTGCCAGCAGTTCTGCGGGGATAGCGTCCGGGGAGCTGTTTTTT. Translation gives CASSSAGIASGELFF.

This clone was recorded a few times. V gene TRBV3-1 (or the pseudogene TRBV3-2) combines with J gene TRBJ1-2; D gene ambiguous. The V gene's germline CDR1 is LGHDT and CDR2 YNNKEL (reference sequence). CDR3 size: 11 residues. Deletions cut 0 bases from V and 10 bases from J, with 6 bases between. The CDR3 sequence: CASSQDLVYTF. The CDR3 DNA follows: TGTGCCAGCAGCCAAGATCTTGTCTACACCTTC.